This is a list of T cell receptor beta chains from one sample in a study of OX40 agonist ivuxolimab in advanced cancers. Generated by immunoSEQ multiplex PCR, the TCRdb table keeps only in-frame clones and is missing some. The table records tens of thousands of clones, approximately 82% of them present only once. The sequencing here drew on CD4+ or CD8+ T cells sorted from blood, taken in a trial of the OX40 agonist ivuxolimab. Every receptor here comes from an adult with an advanced solid tumor such as melanoma, head and neck, liver or kidney cancer. The CDR3 runs from the conserved cysteine through the conserved F or W. A D gene is named only where the DNA matches it firmly. Expanded clones are given a class, and other clones once, few, many or no size at all.

clone_size	j_call	d_call	v_call	cdr3_aa	cdr3_nt
.	TRBJ2-2	.	TRBV5-5	CASSETGTPIKLFF	TGTGCCAGCAGCGAGACCGGGACCCCTATTAAGCTGTTTTTT
.	TRBJ1-4	.	TRBV5-4	CASRPEGATNEKLFF	TGTGCCAGCAGGCCCGAGGGGGCAACTAATGAAAAACTGTTTTTT
.	TRBJ2-5	TRBD1	TRBV2	CASSEVGLAAIQGPETQYF	TGTGCCAGCAGTGAAGTGGGATTGGCGGCGATACAGGGGCCAGAGACCCAGTACTTC
.	TRBJ1-5	.	TRBV6-1	CASSEGGRASVQPQHF	TGTGCCAGCAGTGAAGGGGGCAGGGCGAGCGTTCAGCCCCAGCATTTT
.	TRBJ2-1	.	TRBV27	CASSFLGPTYNEQFF	TGTGCCAGCAGTTTTCTGGGGCCTACCTACAATGAGCAGTTCTTC
.	TRBJ2-5	.	TRBV6-5	CASRGAETQYF	TGTGCCAGCAGGGGGGCCGAGACCCAGTACTTC
.	TRBJ2-5	.	TRBV25-1	CASSDARVTQETQYF	TGTGCCAGCAGTGATGCCCGAGTAACTCAAGAGACCCAGTACTTC
.	TRBJ2-5	TRBD2	TRBV5-5	CASSRRGGLAETQYF	TGTGCCAGCAGCCGACGGGGGGGCCTTGCGGAGACCCAGTACTTC
.	TRBJ2-5	.	TRBV11-2	CASSLRETQYF	TGTGCCAGCAGCTTGCGAGAGACCCAGTACTTC
.	TRBJ1-1	.	TRBV6-5	CASSLLGGGTEAFF	TGTGCCAGCAGTCTCCTCGGGGGGGGCACTGAAGCTTTCTTT
.	TRBJ1-3	.	TRBV25-1	CASSLPGGSGNTIYF	TGTGCCAGCAGTTTGCCAGGCGGCTCTGGAAACACCATATATTTT
.	TRBJ2-7	.	TRBV27	CASSLSGQSSYEQYF	TGTGCCAGCAGTTTATCAGGACAGAGCTCCTACGAGCAGTACTTC
.	TRBJ2-2	.	TRBV5-6	CASSLVVGELFF	TGTGCCAGCAGCTTGGTTGTCGGGGAGCTGTTTTTT
.	TRBJ1-2	.	TRBV6-1	CASSGGRDYGYTF	TGTGCCAGTTCGGGCGGGCGTGACTATGGCTACACCTTC
.	TRBJ2-3	.	TRBV2	CASRKGDGSGNTQYF	TGTGCCAGCAGGAAAGGGGACGGGAGTGGGAATACGCAGTATTTT
few	TRBJ1-1	.	TRBV30	CAWRFRFEAFF	TGTGCCTGGAGATTCCGGTTTGAAGCTTTCTTT
few	TRBJ2-5	.	TRBV28	CASSPGGAAGRLETQYF	TGTGCCAGCAGCCCGGGTGGGGCGGCAGGGCGGTTGGAGACCCAGTACTTC
.	TRBJ2-7	.	TRBV27	CASSSYLAYEQYF	TGTGCCAGCAGTTCCTATTTGGCTTACGAGCAGTACTTC
once	TRBJ2-7	TRBD1	TRBV11-2	CASSFAGTGVGEQYF	TGTGCCAGCAGCTTTGCCGGGACAGGGGTGGGCGAGCAGTACTTC
.	TRBJ1-4	.	TRBV7-7	CASSQTREEKLFF	TGTGCTAGCAGCCAAACCCGGGAGGAAAAACTGTTTTTT
once	TRBJ2-7	.	TRBV27	CASSSLGRETF	TGTGCCAGCAGTTCCCTGGGCAGGGAGACCTTC
.	TRBJ2-2	.	TRBV7-9	CATGWGVYTGELFF	TGTGCCACTGGTTGGGGGGTTTACACCGGGGAGCTGTTTTTT
.	TRBJ1-5	.	TRBV6-5	CASSQEINQPQHF	TGTGCCAGCAGCCAGGAAATCAATCAGCCCCAGCATTTT
.	TRBJ2-3	TRBD2	TRBV29-1	CSVERDGGDTQYF	TGCAGCGTTGAGAGGGACGGGGGGGATACGCAGTATTTT
.	TRBJ2-7	.	TRBV11-2	CASSLGGPYEQYF	TGTGCCAGCAGCTTAGGTGGTCCCTACGAGCAGTACTTC
.	TRBJ1-1	.	TRBV7-9	CASSRNPEAFF	TGTGCCAGCAGCAGAAATCCTGAAGCTTTCTTT
.	TRBJ2-5	.	TRBV28	CASSNQETQYF	TGTGCCAGCAGCAACCAAGAGACCCAGTACTTC
once	TRBJ1-6	TRBD1	TRBV6-6	CASSYFSTGANSPLHF	TGTGCCAGCAGCTACTTCTCGACAGGGGCTAATTCACCCCTCCACTTT